This entry is about one T cell receptor (beta chain). Its cognate antigen is unknown. This table comes from immunoSEQ multiplex PCR, and its TCRdb copy is limited to in-frame clones, with some not included. The table has around 100,000 clones, 88% seen once. The data derive from a study of T cell responses to AZD1222 COVID-19 vaccine. Study findings and constraints: Unmutated regions of variants are reportedly targeted by nearly half of spike-specific TCRs. Distributed over spike, vaccine-associated CD4 TCRs predominated at 160-218 and 743-854.

The CDR3 is 15 residues long. Per germline, CDR1 SNHLY and CDR2 FYNNEI. V lost 2 bases, J lost 3 bases, and 11 bases lay in between. The TCR was taken from an adult in good health. The V and J genes are TRBV2 and TRBJ1-5, with D possibly being TRBD1 (5 bases). Sequences were derived from peripheral blood, sampled on day 0 of AZD1222 vaccination. The CDR3 DNA reads as TGTGCCAGCAGTGAAACGAGACAGCACAATCAGCCCCAGCATTTT. This encodes CASSETRQHNQPQHF.